This T cell receptor beta chain was captured in a study of OX40 agonist ivuxolimab in advanced cancers. For the study at large: Three patients got partial responses; one had hepatocellular carcinoma and two had cutaneous melanoma.

Using immunoSEQ multiplex PCR, the repertoire was profiled, and TCRdb retains in-frame clones only, with some absent. The sample holds 52,000 or so clones, nearly 90% seen once. Trimming removed 4 bases at V and 0 bases at J, with 8 bases between. The CDR3 runs 14 residues. The germline V gene has CDR1 SGHRS and CDR2 YFSETQ. Cycle 7 day 1, cycle 4 day 1, and baseline were the timepoints at which blood was sampled. Sequenced material: CD4+ or CD8+ T cells sorted from blood, taken in a trial of the OX40 agonist ivuxolimab. The rearrangement joins TRBV5-1 to TRBJ1-3, with D hard to call. The sequence derives from an adult with an advanced solid tumor such as melanoma, head and neck, liver or kidney cancer. As DNA, the CDR3 is TGCGCCAGCAGCCCAAGCCACTCTGGAAACACCATATATTTT. Encoded protein: CASSPSHSGNTIYF.